This T cell receptor (beta chain) was observed in a study of chemoradiotherapy in HPV16-positive cancers. Overall study findings and caveats: Functional assays defining HPV-specific T cells used only a couple of HPV16-positive patients. Better recurrence-free survival went with HPV-responsive T-cell expansion in HPV16-positive patients.

Profiling relied on immunoSEQ multiplex PCR, and the TCRdb table lists in-frame clones only, not all of them. Found here are approximately 10,000 clones, about 85% of them singletons; the top ten hold 3.1%. J lost 8 bases, V lost 6 bases, and 7 bases had no gene match. This CDR3 has 14 residues. Germline V gene sequence: CDR1 SEHNR, CDR2 FQNEAQ (reference sequence). Turning to this clone: What it binds is not known.

The sequencing used tumor tissue, collected from a patient who underwent chemoradiotherapy. The J gene is TRBJ1-4, the V gene TRBV7-9; 9 bases are shared with TRBD1. The clonotype was recovered from a human donor with HPV-associated anogenital cancer. The CDR3 loop is CASSSQGAREKLFF. CDR3 bases: TGTGCCAGCAGTTCACAGGGGGCTCGGGAAAAACTGTTTTTT.